This passage covers 18 T cell receptor beta chains from one sample sequenced in a study of blood T cell repertoires in COVID-19. Generated by immunoSEQ multiplex PCR, the TCRdb table keeps only in-frame clones and is missing some. The sample includes 45,000 or so clones, approximately 85% of them seen just once. The sequencing sample was made of peripheral blood. All receptors come from a human donor in a cohort sampled during active COVID-19.

The J gene is TRBJ1-6, the V gene TRBV28; no definite D call. Trimming took 8 bases from V and 7 from J, leaving 15 bases between them. The CDR3 is 14 residues long. CDR1 and CDR2 from the germline V gene are MDHEN and SYDVKM. The CDR3 region is CASEMGRLNSPLHF. CDR3 nucleotide sequence: TGTGCCAGCGAAATGGGCAGGTTAAATTCACCCCTCCACTTT.

The chain uses TRBV7-9 and TRBJ2-7, with TRBD1 as a possible D gene (5 bases). The CDR3 sequence is 15 residues long. The V gene lost 1 base and the J gene lost 3 bases, with 13 bases spanning the gap. Germline V lookup: CDR1 SEHNR, CDR2 FQNEAQ (reference sequence). CDR3 nucleotides: TGTGCCAGCAGCTTAGAGTTAACAGGTGACTACGAGCAGTACTTC. Its protein product is CASSLELTGDYEQYF.

This clone occurred once. This rearrangement joins TRBV7-9 to TRBJ1-2; 9 nucleotides line up with TRBD1. The CDR3 has 16 residues. V dropped 6 bases and J dropped 8; count of bases not matched to a gene: 16. Germline V gene lookup returns CDR1 SEHNR and CDR2 FQNEAQ (reference sequence). The CDR3 loop is CASSREQGALARGYTF. The CDR3, as DNA: TGTGCCAGCAGTCGAGAACAGGGGGCACTAGCTAGGGGCTACACCTTC.

V usage is TRBV1 and J usage is TRBJ2-1; whether TRBD2, the table's D call, matches the DNA was not checked. TRBV1 corresponds to a pseudogene. CDR3 length: 17 residues. DNA of the CDR3: TGCACCAGCAGCCAATACGTAGCGGGATTGGGTCGGAATGAGCAGTTCTTC. Its translation is CTSSQYVAGLGRNEQFF.

The rearrangement joins TRBV5-1 to TRBJ1-4; D is unclear. This CDR3 spans 15 amino acids. Between the trimmed V and J ends, which lost 3 bases and 6 bases, there was a span of 15 bases. Looked up from germline, CDR1 is SGHRS and CDR2 is YFSETQ. CDR3 region: CASSSRERGDEKLFF. In DNA form, the CDR3 reads TGCGCCAGCAGCTCGAGGGAGAGAGGAGATGAAAAACTGTTTTTT.

J is TRBJ2-2 and V is TRBV3-1 (or the pseudogene TRBV3-2), with TRBD2 matching over 8 bases. The germline CDR1 and CDR2 sequences are LGHDT and YNNKEL (reference sequence). The CDR3 is 18 residues long. V lost 3 bases, J lost 1 base, and 10 bases stayed unmatched. CDR3 sequence: CASSQAGGIPWNTGELFF. CDR3 in DNA: TGTGCCAGCAGCCAGGCGGGGGGTATACCGTGGAACACCGGGGAGCTGTTTTTT.

The V gene is TRBV11-2, the J gene TRBJ2-5, with 10 bases lining up with TRBD1. Per germline, CDR1 SGHAT and CDR2 FQNNGV. V trimming: 5 bases; J trimming: 7 bases; junction bases outside the gene matches: 7. This CDR3 is built from 14 residues. CDR3 sequence: CASSPRQGAVTQYF. The CDR3 DNA follows: TGTGCCAGCAGCCCCCGACAGGGGGCGGTGACCCAGTACTTC.

The V call is TRBV5-4, the J call TRBJ1-6; D is unresolved. CDR1 is SGHNT, CDR2 YYREEE, per germline (reference sequence). CDR3 length: 13 residues. The V end lost 4 bases, the J end lost 5 bases, and 7 bases lay between the germline ends. The CDR3 loop is CASSLSNNSPLHF. Here the CDR3 DNA reads TGTGCCAGCAGCCTCAGTAATAATTCACCCCTCCACTTT.

The chain links TRBV19 to TRBJ2-7, with TRBD1 matching over 8 bases. J lost 2 bases, V lost 2 bases, and 5 bases had no gene match. This CDR3 contains 15 residues. Germline-derived CDR1 and CDR2 are LNHDA and SQIVND (reference sequence). The CDR3 loop is CASSITTGAAYEQYF. In DNA form, the CDR3 reads TGTGCCAGTAGTATAACGACAGGGGCCGCCTACGAGCAGTACTTC.

This chain connects TRBV7-9 to TRBJ2-1; D gene ambiguous. V was cut by 5 bases and J by 4 bases, with 9 bases left in between. This CDR3 has 13 amino acids. CDR1 is SEHNR, CDR2 FQNEAQ, per germline (reference sequence). The CDR3 sequence: CASSLGYYNEQFF. For the CDR3, the DNA is TGTGCCAGCAGCCTCGGGTATTACAATGAGCAGTTCTTC.

This clone has a handful of counts. The genes are TRBV4-1 and TRBJ1-1; 7 bases are shared with TRBD1. The CDR3 totals 16 residues. Germline-derived CDR1 and CDR2 are MGHRA and YSYEKL. V gave up 2 bases and J gave up 1 base; unmatched junction bases: 7. The CDR3 DNA reads as TGCGCCAGCAGCCAATATCATCAGGGGGGGAACACTGAAGCTTTCTTT. It specifies CASSQYHQGGNTEAFF.

The chain links TRBV7-8 to TRBJ1-1; 9 bases map to TRBD1. Germline assignment: CDR1 SGHVS and CDR2 FQNEAQ. The CDR3 has 16 amino acids. V lost 4 bases, J lost 4 bases, and 10 bases stayed unmatched. The CDR3 DNA sequence: TGTGCCAGCAGCTCATCTGGGACAGGGTTAAGCACTGAAGCTTTCTTT. As protein: CASSSSGTGLSTEAFF.

The chain employs TRBV5-1 and TRBJ2-7, with 7 bases that match TRBD1. V was pared by 2 bases and J by 6 bases, with 11 bases of the junction left unmatched. CDR1 and CDR2 (germline): SGHRS, YFSETQ. The CDR3 contains 15 residues. The CDR3 DNA is TGCGCCAGCAGCTTCGCGACACCAGGGGGAAGCGAGCAGTACTTC. Its protein is CASSFATPGGSEQYF.

This chain links TRBV7-2 with TRBJ2-5, with 8 bases that match TRBD2. V dropped 3 bases and J dropped 3; count of bases not matched to a gene: 3. The CDR3 consists of 14 residues. The germline CDR1 and CDR2 sequences are SGHTA and FQGNSA. The CDR3: CASSFAGGKETQYF. The DNA of the CDR3 is TGTGCCAGCAGCTTCGCGGGAGGAAAAGAGACCCAGTACTTC.

The chain combines TRBV6-2 or TRBV6-3 with TRBJ2-1; a possible D gene is TRBD2 (5 bases). The CDR3 consists of 14 residues. Deletions cut 3 bases from V and 10 bases from J, with 16 bases between. The germline gives CDR1 MNHEY, CDR2 SVGEGT. CDR3 amino acids: CASSYVLRSGEQFF. The CDR3 DNA is TGTGCCAGCAGTTATGTTCTGAGGAGCGGCGAGCAGTTCTTC.

The genes are TRBV2 and TRBJ2-3, with D possibly matching TRBD2 (5 bases). Trimming removed 4 bases from V and 1 base from J, with 12 bases in between. The germline V gene has CDR1 SNHLY and CDR2 FYNNEI. This CDR3 is 15 amino acids long. The CDR3 DNA sequence: TGTGCCAGCAGTGGAGAGGGAACCCGCACAGATACGCAGTATTTT. It yields the protein CASSGEGTRTDTQYF. The full variable domain, in which reference TRBV2 and TRBJ2-3 provide the parts outside the CDR3, is EPEVTQTPSHQVTQMGQEVILRCVPISNHLYFYWYRQILGQKVEFLVSFYNNEISEKSEIFDDQFSVERPDGSNFTLKIRSTKLEDSAMYFCASSGEGTRTDTQYFGPGTRLTVL.

This chain joins TRBV28 and TRBJ2-1; 11 bases map to TRBD1. The germline gives CDR1 MDHEN, CDR2 SYDVKM. This CDR3 comprises 16 residues. V was clipped by 6 bases and J by 4 bases; unmatched bases: 8. CDR3 bases: TGTGCCAGCAGATCCGGGACAGGGGGGCCTTACAATGAGCAGTTCTTC. Residues: CASRSGTGGPYNEQFF.

The V gene is TRBV20-1, the J gene TRBJ1-3; maybe TRBD1 (5 bases). Germline lookup yields CDR1 DFQATT and CDR2 SNEGSKA (reference sequence). Trimming took off 3 bases at V and 4 bases at J, with 7 bases between the two ends. The CDR3 loop spans 12 amino acids. CDR3 nucleotide sequence: TGCAGTGCTAGTAGGGGAGGAAACACCATATATTTT. Residues: CSASRGGNTIYF.